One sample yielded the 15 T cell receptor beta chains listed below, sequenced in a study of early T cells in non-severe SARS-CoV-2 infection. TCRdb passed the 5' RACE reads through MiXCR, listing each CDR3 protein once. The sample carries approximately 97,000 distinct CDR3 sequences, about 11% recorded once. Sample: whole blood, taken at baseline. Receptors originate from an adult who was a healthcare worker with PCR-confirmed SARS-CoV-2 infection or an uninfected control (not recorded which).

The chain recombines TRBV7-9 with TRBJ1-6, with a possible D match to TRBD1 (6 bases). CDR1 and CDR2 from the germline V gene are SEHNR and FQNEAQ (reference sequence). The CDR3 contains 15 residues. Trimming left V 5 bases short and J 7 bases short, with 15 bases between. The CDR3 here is CASSPSEGGNSPLHF. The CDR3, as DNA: TGTGCCAGCAGCCCGTCCGAGGGGGGGAATTCACCCCTCCACTTT.

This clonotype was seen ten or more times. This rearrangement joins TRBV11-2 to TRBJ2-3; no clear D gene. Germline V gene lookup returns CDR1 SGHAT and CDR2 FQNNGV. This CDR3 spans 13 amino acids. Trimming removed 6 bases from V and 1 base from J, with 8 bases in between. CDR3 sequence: CASRSKGTDTQYF. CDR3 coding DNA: TGTGCCAGCAGGTCTAAGGGCACAGATACGCAGTATTTT.

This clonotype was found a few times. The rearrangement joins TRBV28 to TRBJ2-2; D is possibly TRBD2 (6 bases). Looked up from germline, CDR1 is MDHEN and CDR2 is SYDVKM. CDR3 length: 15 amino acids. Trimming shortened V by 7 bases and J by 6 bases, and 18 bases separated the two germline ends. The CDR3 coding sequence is TGTGCCAGCACCGGAGGTCTAGCGAGGGCCGGGGAGCTGTTTTTT. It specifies CASTGGLARAGELFF.

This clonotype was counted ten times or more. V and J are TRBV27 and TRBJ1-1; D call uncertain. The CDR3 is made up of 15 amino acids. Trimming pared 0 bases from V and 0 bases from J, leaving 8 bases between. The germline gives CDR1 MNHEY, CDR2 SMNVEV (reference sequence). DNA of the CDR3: TGTGCCAGCAGTTTATCGGCGGGCATGAACACTGAAGCTTTCTTT. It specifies CASSLSAGMNTEAFF.

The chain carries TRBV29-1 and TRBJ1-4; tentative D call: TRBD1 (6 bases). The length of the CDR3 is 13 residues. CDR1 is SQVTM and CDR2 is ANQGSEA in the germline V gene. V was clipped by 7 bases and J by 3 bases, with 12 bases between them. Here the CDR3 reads CSAKDSPNEKLFF. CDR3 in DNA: TGCAGCGCAAAGGACAGTCCTAATGAAAAACTGTTTTTT.

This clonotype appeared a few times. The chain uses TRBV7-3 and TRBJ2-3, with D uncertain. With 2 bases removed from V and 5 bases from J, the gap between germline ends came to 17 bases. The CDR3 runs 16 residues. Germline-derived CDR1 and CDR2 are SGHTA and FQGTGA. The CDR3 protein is CASSLRPKLMGDTQYF. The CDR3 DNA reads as TGTGCCAGCAGCTTACGTCCGAAGTTGATGGGAGATACGCAGTATTTT. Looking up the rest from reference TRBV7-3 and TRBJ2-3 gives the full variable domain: GAGVSQTPSNKVTEKGKYVELRCDPISGHTALYWYRQSLGQGPEFLIYFQGTGAADDSGLPNDRFFAVRPEGSVSTLKIQRTERGDSAVYLCASSLRPKLMGDTQYFGPGTRLTVL.

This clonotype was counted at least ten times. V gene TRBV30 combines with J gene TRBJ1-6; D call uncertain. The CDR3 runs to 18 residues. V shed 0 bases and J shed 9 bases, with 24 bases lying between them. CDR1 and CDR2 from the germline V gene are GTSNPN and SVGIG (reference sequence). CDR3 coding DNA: TGTGCCTGGAGTGTATTAGGAGGGAACACATTACGGGGTTCACCCCTCCACTTT. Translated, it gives CAWSVLGGNTLRGSPLHF.

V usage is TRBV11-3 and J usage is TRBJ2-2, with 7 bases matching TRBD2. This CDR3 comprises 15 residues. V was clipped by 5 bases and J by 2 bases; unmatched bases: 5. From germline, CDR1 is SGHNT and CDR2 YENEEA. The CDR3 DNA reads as TGTGCCAGCAGCGGCGGGGGTTCTAACACCGGGGAGCTGTTTTTT. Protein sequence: CASSGGGSNTGELFF.

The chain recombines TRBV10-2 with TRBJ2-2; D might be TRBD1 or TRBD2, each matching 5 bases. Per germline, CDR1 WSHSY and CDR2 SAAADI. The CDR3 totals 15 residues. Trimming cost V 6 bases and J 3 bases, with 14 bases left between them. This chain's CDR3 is CASRESGTYTGELFF. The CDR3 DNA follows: TGCGCCAGCAGGGAATCCGGGACGTACACCGGGGAGCTGTTTTTT.

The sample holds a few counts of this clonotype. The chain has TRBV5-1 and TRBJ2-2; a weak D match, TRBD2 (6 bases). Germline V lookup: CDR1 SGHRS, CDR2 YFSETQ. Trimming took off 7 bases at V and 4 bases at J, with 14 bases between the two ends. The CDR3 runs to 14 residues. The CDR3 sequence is CASGGTYSTGELFF. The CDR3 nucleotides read TGCGCCAGCGGCGGGACTTACTCCACCGGGGAGCTGTTTTTT.

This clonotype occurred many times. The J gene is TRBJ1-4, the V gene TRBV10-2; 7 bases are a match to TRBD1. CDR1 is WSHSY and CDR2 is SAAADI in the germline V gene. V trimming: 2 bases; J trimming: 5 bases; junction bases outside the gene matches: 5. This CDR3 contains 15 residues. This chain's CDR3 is CASSETLDRNEKLFF. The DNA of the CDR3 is TGCGCCAGCAGTGAGACACTGGACAGGAATGAAAAACTGTTTTTT.

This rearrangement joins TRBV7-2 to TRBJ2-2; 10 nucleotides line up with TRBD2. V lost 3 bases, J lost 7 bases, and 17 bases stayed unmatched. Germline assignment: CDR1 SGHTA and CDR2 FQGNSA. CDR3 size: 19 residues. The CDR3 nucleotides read TGTGCCAGCAGCTTCATACTAGCGGGGCTTGGGGGTTATGGCGGGGAGCTGTTTTTT. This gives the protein CASSFILAGLGGYGGELFF. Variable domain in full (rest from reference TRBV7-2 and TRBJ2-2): GAGVSQSPSNKVTEKGKDVELRCDPISGHTALYWYRQSLGQGLEFLIYFQGNSAPDKSGLPSDRFSAERTGGSVSTLTIQRTQQEDSAVYLCASSFILAGLGGYGGELFFGEGSRLTVL.

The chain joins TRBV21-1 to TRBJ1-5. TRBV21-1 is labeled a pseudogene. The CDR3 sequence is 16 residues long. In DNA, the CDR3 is TGTGCCAGCAGCAGCTCCCGCACAGGGCGTCGTCAGCCCCAGCATTTT. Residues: CASSSSRTGRRQPQHF.

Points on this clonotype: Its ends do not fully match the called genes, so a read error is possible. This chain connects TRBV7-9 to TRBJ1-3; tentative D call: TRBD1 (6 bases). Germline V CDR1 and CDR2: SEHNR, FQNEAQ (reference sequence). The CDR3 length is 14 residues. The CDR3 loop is CASSFPRGGNPIYF. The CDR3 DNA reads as TGTGCCAGCAGCTTCCCCAGGGGTGGAAACCCCATATATTTT.

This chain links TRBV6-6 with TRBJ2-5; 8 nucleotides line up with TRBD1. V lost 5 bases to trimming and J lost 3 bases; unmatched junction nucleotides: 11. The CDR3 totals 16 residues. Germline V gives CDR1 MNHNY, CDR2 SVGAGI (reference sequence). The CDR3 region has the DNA TGTGCCAGCAGTCCGCTCCGACCGGGACAGGAAGAGACCCAGTACTTC. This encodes CASSPLRPGQEETQYF.